Included here is one T cell receptor beta chain sequence, with context. Its target is not known. The method was immunoSEQ multiplex PCR; TCRdb's version includes in-frame clones alone and lacks a portion of them. The sample has about 61,000 clones, approximately 84% seen once. The time point is: baseline pretreatment blood. Treatment here: 15 Gy SBRT to primary tumor, nephrectomy 4 weeks later. After SBRT, blood was collected at 2 and 4 weeks, plus baseline. The record originates from a study of radiation and T cells in renal cell carcinoma. General study results and limits: In blood, top tumor clones expanded by 2 weeks, shrinking by 4.

Germline values: CDR1 MGHDK, CDR2 SYGVNS. The V end lost 6 bases, the J end lost 6 bases, and 16 bases lay between the germline ends. CDR3 length: 14 amino acids. This material consisted of blood, taken from a patient whose treatment included radiotherapy and nephrectomy. J is TRBJ2-3 and V is TRBV25-1; D might be TRBD2 (6 bases). The sequence was collected from a man aged 55 to 70 with renal cell carcinoma. This CDR3 is CASSRDSVGDTQYF. In DNA form, the CDR3 reads TGTGCCAGCAGCCGGGACTCGGTGGGGGATACGCAGTATTTT. The whole variable domain, filled in from reference TRBV25-1 and TRBJ2-3, reads EADIYQTPRYLVIGTGKKITLECSQTMGHDKMYWYQQDPGMELHLIHYSYGVNSTEKGDLSSESTVSRIRTEHFPLTLESARPSHTSQYLCASSRDSVGDTQYFGPGTRLTVL.